This T cell receptor beta chain was recorded in a study of blood T cells in healthy people across ages. Each donor gave roughly 9.2 milliliters of peripheral blood. Sample-barcoded 5' priming and a J-beta primer mix drove a second PCR of 7 to 11 cycles. Each CDR3 protein is one row after TCRdb ran MiXCR on the 5' RACE reads. This sample carries more than 1 million distinct CDR3 sequences, 40% to 55% of them seen once, and the ten largest clones take approximately 20%. The CDR3 is made up of 14 amino acids. Germline values: CDR1 SGDLS, CDR2 YYNGEE. V lost 4 bases and J lost 8; bases outside the gene matches: 7.

The clonotype comes from a woman aged 60-75 years in good health. J is TRBJ1-1 and V is TRBV9; 11 bases map to TRBD1. The sequencing input was blood. The CDR3 protein is CASSPGQGEVEAFF. The CDR3 nucleotides are TGTGCCAGCAGCCCGGGACAGGGGGAAGTGGAAGCTTTCTTT.